The clone carrying this T cell receptor beta chain was observed a few times. The antigen remains unidentified. Germline V gene data show CDR1 as SGHVS and CDR2 as FQNEAQ. This CDR3 spans 16 amino acids. Trimming took off 5 bases at V and 3 bases at J, with 17 bases between the two ends. These data belong to a study of cytomegalovirus exposure and HLA in healthy donors. Study-level points and caveats: A later analysis showed HLA-associated TCR beta chains outstripping equally common others in clonal expansion. Productive status was seen about 87% or about 30% of the time for most TCR beta V segments in an earlier analysis. Analysis performed later found roughly 17,000 TCR beta sequences associated with HLA alleles at 0.05 false discovery rate.

In the PCR, 60 Vbeta and 13 Jbeta primers were used. Using immunoSEQ multiplex PCR, the repertoire was profiled, and TCRdb retains in-frame clones only, with some absent. The sample includes about 200,000 clones, 65% to 85% of them seen just once. The sequence derives from a man aged 18 to 30 in good health and CMV-seronegative. The chain combines TRBV7-8 with TRBJ1-5, with D possibly being TRBD1 (5 bases). Sequenced input: PBMCs. The CDR3 DNA reads TGTGCCAGCAGCCCCTCCCCACGGGGGTTCAATCAGCCCCAGCATTTT. This encodes CASSPSPRGFNQPQHF.